These T cell receptor beta chains were read from a single sample in a study of molecular identifiers for immune sequencing clone quantification. TCRdb called the PCR reads again in MiXCR, with one record for every CDR3 protein. Here the sample spans some 97,000 distinct CDR3 sequences, roughly a quarter being singletons. The sample comprised naive CD8+ T cells from blood, with Jurkat cell RNA spiked in. These receptors originate from a human donor in good health. Some libraries in this study had Jurkat cell RNA spiked in. Both conserved end residues are part of each CDR3. D genes are given only for firm matches. Part of the rows lack a size; the others show once, few, many or a class for expanded clones.

>TRBJ2-5|TRBD1|many|TRBV6-6
TGTGCCAGCAGTTACCCACCGGGACAGGGCCAAGAGACCCAGTACTTC
CASSYPPGQGQETQYF
>TRBJ2-7|-|-|TRBV9
TGTGCCAGCAGCGCACAAAATCCTGGGACCCCGTACCACGAGCAGTACTTC
CASSAQNPGTPYHEQYF
>TRBJ1-6|-|many|TRBV5-4
TGTGCCAGCAGCTTGGGTTTACCGGGACCAAGTTCACCCCTCCACTTT
CASSLGLPGPSSPLHF
>TRBJ2-2|-|many|TRBV6-6
TGTGCCAGCAGTGGGGGCCGTGTCACCGGGGAGCTGTTTTTT
CASSGGRVTGELFF
>TRBJ2-2|-|many|TRBV27
TGTGCCAGCAGTTTAACAAACGGTTACACCGGGGAGCTGTTTTTT
CASSLTNGYTGELFF
>TRBJ2-4|-|many|TRBV7-9
TGTGCCAGCAGCTTAAATTATGGGACCTCCGCACACATTCAGTACTTC
CASSLNYGTSAHIQYF
>TRBJ1-1|-|few|TRBV27
TGTGCCAGCAGTTTCCCCGGACGGACTGAAGCTTTCTTT
CASSFPGRTEAFF
>TRBJ2-7|-|many|TRBV5-6
TGTGCCAGCAGCTTTGGGACCTACTACGAGCAGTACTTC
CASSFGTYYEQYF
>TRBJ2-3|-|many|TRBV12-3/TRBV12-4
TGTGCCAGCAGTCTAACCCCGGGCCCCCCCACAGATACGCAGTATTTT
CASSLTPGPPTDTQYF
>TRBJ2-7|-|few|TRBV5-6
TGTGCCAGCAGCTTGTCAACTGAAACCTACGAGCAGTACTTC
CASSLSTETYEQYF
>TRBJ2-7|-|many|TRBV27
TGTGCCAGCAGTCAAGAGAACAGGGTCGAGCAGTACTTC
CASSQENRVEQYF
>TRBJ2-3|-|few|TRBV5-1
TGCGCCAGCAGCATCCTACAGGGGGGGAGCACAGATACGCAGTATTTT
CASSILQGGSTDTQYF
>TRBJ2-7|TRBD2|many|TRBV19
TGTGCCAGTAGCCCGGGGGGGGGTTACGAGCAGTACTTC
CASSPGGGYEQYF
>TRBJ1-1|-|many|TRBV20-1
TGCAGTGCAAAGGGGTGGTCTCCTGAAGCTTTCTTT
CSAKGWSPEAFF
>TRBJ2-3|-|many|TRBV6-2/TRBV6-3
TGTGCCAGCAGTTACGACGCGGGCAGAGATACGCAGTATTTT
CASSYDAGRDTQYF
>TRBJ2-7|TRBD1|many|TRBV28
TGTGCCAGCAGCCGACAGGGGACGAGCTCCGACGAGCAGTACTTC
CASSRQGTSSDEQYF
>TRBJ2-1|TRBD2|many|TRBV20-1
TGCAGTGCTAGAGGGACTAGCGGGATGGCGGATGAGCAGTTCTTC
CSARGTSGMADEQFF
>TRBJ2-7|TRBD1|few|TRBV19
TGTGCCAGCGCGACAGGGGACTACGAGCAGTACTTC
CASATGDYEQYF
>TRBJ1-5|-|many|TRBV7-2
TGTGCCAGCAGCTTAGCATATCAGCCCCAGCATTTT
CASSLAYQPQHF
>TRBJ1-1|-|-|TRBV13
TGTGCCAGCAGCCCCGCCACGTCAGGGGTGGGCACTGAAGCTTTCTTT
CASSPATSGVGTEAFF
>TRBJ2-1|TRBD2|-|TRBV6-4
TGTGCCAGCAGTGACGGGATAGCGGGGGAGGCGCAGTTCTTC
CASSDGIAGEAQFF
>TRBJ1-2|TRBD1|-|TRBV4-1
TGCGCCAGCTCTGGGGACAGGGGGAACTATGGCTACAACTTC
CASSGDRGNYGYNF
>TRBJ1-2|-|many|TRBV29-1
TGCAGCGTTGAGGAGGGGCAGGGTCATGGCTACACCTTC
CSVEEGQGHGYTF
>TRBJ1-1|-|-|TRBV30
TGTGCCTGGAGTAACACTGAAGCTTTCTTT
CAWSNTEAFF
>TRBJ2-7|-|many|TRBV4-1
TGCGCCAGCAGCCAAGACGGAATAGGTCTTCTCTACGAGCAGTACTTC
CASSQDGIGLLYEQYF
>TRBJ2-3|TRBD2|many|TRBV7-6
TGTGCCAGCAGCTTCCCCGGCGGACTAGCGGGAGAGGGGTTAAGCACAGATACGCAGTATTTT
CASSFPGGLAGEGLSTDTQYF